The clone carrying this T cell receptor beta chain was seen more than once but under ten times. The antigen is not known. These data are taken from a study of CD8 T cells in Susac syndrome. Sequencing of TCR beta was undertaken in CD8+ and CD4+ T cells derived from blood. TEMRA cells were FACS-enriched, with CD8+ and CD4+ T cells isolated negatively. Findings and limits, study-wide: By the study's own acknowledgment, its TCR sequencing and HLA analysis included relatively few individuals.

Reverse transcription used about 0.45 to 1 ug RNA and random hexamers. TCR beta CDR3 was amplified by immunoSEQ multiplex PCR. This amplification extended across 54 Vbeta and 13 Jbeta segments. Using its own MiXCR run on the immunoSEQ multiplex PCR reads, TCRdb lists one record per CDR3 protein. The sample lists 40,000 to 55,000 distinct CDR3 sequences, approximately 92% occurring once. The sequence was obtained from a human donor in good health. The sequencing sample was made of CD8+ T cells from PBMCs.

The CDR3 here is CASSQDWGLAGGYTGELFF. CDR3 coding DNA: TGTGCCAGCAGCCAAGATTGGGGGCTAGCGGGAGGATACACCGGGGAGCTGTTTTTT. V usage is TRBV3-1 and J usage is TRBJ2-2; 11 bases are shared with TRBD2. V was pared by 0 bases and J by 3 bases, with 9 bases of the junction left unmatched. The CDR3 length is 19 residues. Germline lookup yields CDR1 LGHDT and CDR2 YNNKEL (reference sequence). The whole variable domain, filled in from reference TRBV3-1 and TRBJ2-2, reads DTAVSQTPKYLVTQMGNDKSIKCEQNLGHDTMYWYKQDSKKFLKIMFSYNNKELIINETVPNRFSPKSPDKAHLNLHINSLELGDSAVYFCASSQDWGLAGGYTGELFFGEGSRLTVL.